This T cell receptor (beta chain) originates from a study of blood T cell repertoires in COVID-19. Study-level information: Italy, Spain and the United States were the sources of the convalescent and acute COVID-19 samples.

Profiling relied on immunoSEQ multiplex PCR, and the TCRdb table lists in-frame clones only, not all of them. The data hold about 70,000 clones, with 81% observed a single time. The CDR3 extends over 15 amino acids. V was clipped by 5 bases and J by 5 bases; unmatched bases: 7. Germline V gene sequence: CDR1 LNHDA, CDR2 SQIVND (reference sequence). The sample comprised peripheral blood. V usage is TRBV19 and J usage is TRBJ1-1; 11 nucleotides agree with TRBD1. The clonotype was recovered from a woman in her 70s with acute or convalescent COVID-19. CDR3 sequence: CASSPGTGGKTEAFF. CDR3 sequence (DNA): TGTGCCAGTAGTCCAGGGACAGGGGGAAAGACTGAAGCTTTCTTT.